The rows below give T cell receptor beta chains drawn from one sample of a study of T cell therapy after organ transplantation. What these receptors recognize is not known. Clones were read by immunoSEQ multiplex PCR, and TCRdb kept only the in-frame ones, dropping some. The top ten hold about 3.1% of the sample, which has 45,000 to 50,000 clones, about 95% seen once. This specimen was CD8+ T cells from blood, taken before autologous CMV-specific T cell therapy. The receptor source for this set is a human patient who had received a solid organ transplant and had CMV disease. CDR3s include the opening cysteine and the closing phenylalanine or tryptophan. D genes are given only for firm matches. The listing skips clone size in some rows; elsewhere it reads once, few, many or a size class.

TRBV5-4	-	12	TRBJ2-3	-	CASSYYTDTQYF	TGTGCCAGCAGCTACTACACAGATACGCAGTATTTT
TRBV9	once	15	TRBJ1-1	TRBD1	CASSGTTGRNTEAFF	TGTGCCAGCAGCGGCACGACAGGGCGGAATACTGAAGCTTTCTTT
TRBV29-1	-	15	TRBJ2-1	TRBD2	CSVEGTSGSWDEQFF	TGCAGCGTTGAAGGGACTAGCGGGAGTTGGGATGAGCAGTTCTTC
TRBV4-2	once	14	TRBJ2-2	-	CASSLDLPSGELFF	TGTGCCAGCAGCCTGGACTTACCCAGCGGGGAGCTGTTTTTT
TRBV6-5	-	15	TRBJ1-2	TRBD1	CASSYRMTGNYGYTF	TGTGCCAGCAGCTACAGAATGACAGGGAACTATGGCTACACCTTC
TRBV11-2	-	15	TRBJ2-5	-	CASRFNRDTQETQYF	TGTGCCAGCAGGTTCAACCGGGACACTCAAGAGACCCAGTACTTC
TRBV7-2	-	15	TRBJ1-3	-	CASSLEGHSGNTIYF	TGTGCCAGCAGCTTAGAGGGACACTCTGGAAACACCATATATTTT
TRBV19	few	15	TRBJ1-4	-	CASSIGRRGQEKLFF	TGTGCCAGTAGTATAGGAAGAAGGGGCCAAGAAAAACTGTTTTTT
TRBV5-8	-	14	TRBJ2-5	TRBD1	CASSLGTGRETQYF	TGTGCCAGCAGCTTGGGGACAGGCCGGGAGACCCAGTACTTC
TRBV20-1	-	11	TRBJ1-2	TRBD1	CSAPDRGGYTF	TGCAGTGCTCCAGACAGGGGAGGCTACACCTTC
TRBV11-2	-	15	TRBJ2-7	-	CASSSPGQGLYEQYF	TGTGCCAGCAGCTCACCGGGACAAGGACTCTACGAGCAGTACTTC
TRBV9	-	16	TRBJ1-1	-	CASSEAAGATNTEAFF	TGTGCCAGCAGTGAGGCGGCAGGGGCAACGAACACTGAAGCTTTCTTT
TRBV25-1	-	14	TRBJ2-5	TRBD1	CASSEGQGVETQYF	TGTGCCAGCAGTGAGGGACAGGGGGTGGAGACCCAGTACTTC
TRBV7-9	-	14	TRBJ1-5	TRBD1	CASSPGQGISPQHF	TGTGCCAGCAGCCCAGGACAGGGAATCAGCCCCCAGCATTTT
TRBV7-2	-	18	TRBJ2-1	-	CASSSPNGGRSSYNEQFF	TGTGCCAGCAGCTCCCCTAACGGGGGCAGGAGCTCCTACAATGAGCAGTTCTTC
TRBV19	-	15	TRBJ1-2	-	CASSIVAGTSTGYTF	TGTGCCAGTAGTATAGTGGCAGGAACAAGTACGGGCTACACCTTC
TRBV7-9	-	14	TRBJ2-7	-	CASSLVSQGYEQYF	TGTGCCAGCAGCTTAGTGTCACAGGGATACGAGCAGTACTTC
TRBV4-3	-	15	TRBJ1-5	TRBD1	CASSQGTGLGQPQHF	TGCGCCAGCAGCCAAGGGACAGGGCTGGGGCAGCCCCAGCATTTT
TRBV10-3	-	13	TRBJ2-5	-	CAISDRLGETQYF	TGTGCCATCAGTGACCGGCTGGGGGAGACCCAGTACTTC
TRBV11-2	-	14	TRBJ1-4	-	CASSLLATNEKLFF	TGTGCCAGCAGTTTGCTTGCAACTAATGAAAAACTGTTTTTT
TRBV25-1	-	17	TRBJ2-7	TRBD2	CASSDPGTSGGNYEQYF	TGTGCCAGCAGTGATCCCGGGACTAGCGGGGGGAACTACGAGCAGTACTTC
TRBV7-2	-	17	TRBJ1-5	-	CASSLGQGDPSNQPQHF	TGTGCCAGCAGCTTGGGTCAGGGCGACCCTAGCAATCAGCCCCAGCATTTT